The rows below give T cell receptor beta chains drawn from one sample of a study of blood T cell repertoires in COVID-19. Assay: immunoSEQ multiplex PCR; the TCRdb copy retains only in-frame clones and omits some. The table includes about 190,000 clones, approximately 79% detected once. The sequenced material came from peripheral blood. The receptors come from a woman in her seventies with acute or convalescent COVID-19. Each CDR3 is given without its conserved first and last residue. D genes are given only for firm matches.

d_gene	v_gene	j_gene	CDR3aa
TRBD2	TRBV5-1	TRBJ2-7	ASSAGTSGTYEQY
TRBD1	TRBV19	TRBJ1-5	AGLGQGAYNQPQH
TRBD1	TRBV2	TRBJ2-3	ASSGTGSGTDTQY
.	TRBV7-9	TRBJ2-5	ASSRRVGETQY
.	TRBV4-2	TRBJ1-2	ASSQAGQSRGYGYT
.	TRBV24-1	TRBJ2-2	ATSFTSTGELF
.	TRBV27	TRBJ2-3	ASRARSRADTQY
.	TRBV6-5	TRBJ2-2	AAEGAQNTGELF
.	TRBV6-6	TRBJ2-5	ATQTEARETQY
.	TRBV19	TRBJ1-2	ASSPPRAGGGYT
TRBD2	TRBV2	TRBJ2-3	ASRVGLAGYADTQY
.	TRBV5-4	TRBJ2-7	ASSLQGDSREQY
.	TRBV7-9	TRBJ2-2	ASSFSGSNTGELF
TRBD1	TRBV5-8	TRBJ2-1	ASSSLFGGQGNEQF
TRBD1	TRBV30	TRBJ1-1	AWSRDRGLSAF
.	TRBV11-3	TRBJ2-2	ASSLGGGTANTGELF
TRBD1	TRBV24-1	TRBJ2-4	ATSDHPGTGTDIQY
.	TRBV11-2	TRBJ2-3	ASSLLEGSITDTQY
.	TRBV27	TRBJ2-7	ASSRAGYYEQY
.	TRBV19	TRBJ1-4	ASSGDMNEKLF
.	TRBV19	TRBJ2-3	ASTLRGLSTDTQY
.	TRBV14	TRBJ2-2	ASGSRLTGELF
.	TRBV20-1	TRBJ2-1	SASVRSPSSYNEQF
.	TRBV6-1	TRBJ1-2	ASSEGWGVGYT
.	TRBV6-5	TRBJ2-6	ASSHQRSGANVLT
TRBD1	TRBV5-4	TRBJ1-5	ASSLDHRGPQH
TRBD1	TRBV19	TRBJ1-5	ASSIPGGLKPQH
.	TRBV19	TRBJ2-3	ASSMGGLGDTQY
.	TRBV19	TRBJ1-3	ASSDWEKGNTIY
TRBD2	TRBV11-1	TRBJ2-3	ASSLGLAADTDTQY
.	TRBV10-3	TRBJ1-5	AISQGLTGGQPQH
TRBD1	TRBV5-6	TRBJ1-6	ASSSFSTGFGLGSPLH
TRBD1	TRBV29-1	TRBJ1-3	SAAETGNGNTIY
.	TRBV15	TRBJ1-5	ATSRDQIQPQH
.	TRBV29-1	TRBJ2-7	SVTSAGTPYEQY
TRBD2	TRBV11-3	TRBJ2-1	ASSTGGRSSYNEQF
.	TRBV2	TRBJ2-1	ASSQESSYNEQF
.	TRBV4-1	TRBJ1-4	ASTTRGEKLF
.	TRBV10-2	TRBJ1-1	ASRAGQMNTEAF
TRBD1	TRBV4-1	TRBJ2-3	ASSQPQGGTQY
.	TRBV19	TRBJ1-1	ASSPSGVIGEAF
.	TRBV19	TRBJ1-4	ASSTGGYDEKLF
TRBD1	TRBV9	TRBJ2-7	ASSVEGGRAGKYEQY
TRBD1	TRBV9	TRBJ2-7	ASSPQQGSYEQY
.	TRBV6-6	TRBJ1-2	ASSYPQTGRDYGYT
TRBD1	TRBV2	TRBJ1-2	ASSGDRDRGYGYT
TRBD2	TRBV29-1	TRBJ2-1	SGGLAGGPGNEQF
.	TRBV7-2	TRBJ2-5	ASSSETGRETQY